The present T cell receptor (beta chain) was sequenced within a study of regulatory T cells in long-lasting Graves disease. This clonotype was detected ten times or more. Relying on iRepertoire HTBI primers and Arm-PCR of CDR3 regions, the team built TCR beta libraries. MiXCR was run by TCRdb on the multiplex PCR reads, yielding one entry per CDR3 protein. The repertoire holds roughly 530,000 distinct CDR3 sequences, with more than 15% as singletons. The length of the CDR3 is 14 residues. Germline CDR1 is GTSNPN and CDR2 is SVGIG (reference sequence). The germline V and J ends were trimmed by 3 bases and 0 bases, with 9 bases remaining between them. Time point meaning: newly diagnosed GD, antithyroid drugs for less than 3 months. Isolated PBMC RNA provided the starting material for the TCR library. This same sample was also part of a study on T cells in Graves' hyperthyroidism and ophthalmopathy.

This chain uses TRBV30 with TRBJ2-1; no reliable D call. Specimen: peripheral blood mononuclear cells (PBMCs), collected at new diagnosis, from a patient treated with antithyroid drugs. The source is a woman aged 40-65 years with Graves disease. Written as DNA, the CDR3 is TGTGCCTGGAGGTTACTTAGCTCCTACAATGAGCAGTTCTTC. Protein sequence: CAWRLLSSYNEQFF.